A selection of T cell receptor beta chains follows, all from one sample in a study of identical twins. TCRdb re-called the 5' RACE reads with MiXCR, one entry per CDR3 protein. The profile shows under 300,000 distinct CDR3 sequences, about 14% of them singletons. The sample taken for sequencing was memory (CD45RO+) T cells sorted from blood. The origin of the receptors is a woman aged 18-30 years in good health. The CDR3 runs from the conserved cysteine through the conserved F or W. Each record gives: V gene, clone size, J gene, D gene, CDR3 DNA, CDR3 protein. The D gene is left open where the match is weak. Not all rows give a size; the values are once, few, many and, for expanded clones, a class.

v_gene: TRBV10-3; abundance: .; j_gene: TRBJ2-7; d_gene: .; CDR3nt: TGTGCTGGAGGGGCTAGCGTCGAGGAGCAGTACTTC; CDR3aa: CAGGASVEEQYF
v_gene: TRBV7-9; abundance: few; j_gene: TRBJ1-5; d_gene: TRBD1; CDR3nt: TGTGCCAGCAGCTTAGGGACAGGGGGCGCGCAGCCCCAGCATTTT; CDR3aa: CASSLGTGGAQPQHF
v_gene: TRBV12-3/TRBV12-4; abundance: many; j_gene: TRBJ2-5; d_gene: .; CDR3nt: TGTGCCAGCACCCCCTCGGGCATGCTCCAAGAGACCCAGTACTTC; CDR3aa: CASTPSGMLQETQYF
v_gene: TRBV27; abundance: many; j_gene: TRBJ2-1; d_gene: .; CDR3nt: TGTGCCAGCAGACGAGGCGGCGGGGAGCAGTTCTTC; CDR3aa: CASRRGGGEQFF
v_gene: TRBV20-1; abundance: few; j_gene: TRBJ2-7; d_gene: .; CDR3nt: TGCAGTGCCCCCTTCGGGAGATCAAACTCCTACGAGCAGTACTTC; CDR3aa: CSAPFGRSNSYEQYF
v_gene: TRBV5-1; abundance: few; j_gene: TRBJ2-5; d_gene: TRBD2; CDR3nt: TGCGCCAGCAGCCTTTTCGGGGGGGAAGAGACCCAGTACTTC; CDR3aa: CASSLFGGEETQYF
v_gene: TRBV20-1; abundance: .; j_gene: TRBJ1-2; d_gene: .; CDR3nt: TGCAGTGCGGCCGCCAGGGGTAGCTATGGCTACACCTTC; CDR3aa: CSAAARGSYGYTF
v_gene: TRBV7-9; abundance: few; j_gene: TRBJ2-5; d_gene: .; CDR3nt: TGTGCCAGCAGCTTCTCAGGGTTGGAGACCCAGTACTTC; CDR3aa: CASSFSGLETQYF
v_gene: TRBV5-1; abundance: few; j_gene: TRBJ2-7; d_gene: .; CDR3nt: TGCGCCAGCAGCCCGGAAGGGGAACAGCAGTACTTC; CDR3aa: CASSPEGEQQYF
v_gene: TRBV29-1; abundance: few; j_gene: TRBJ2-7; d_gene: TRBD1; CDR3nt: TGCAGCTTCCGAACCGGGACAGGGGCGAGTGAGCAGTACTTC; CDR3aa: CSFRTGTGASEQYF
v_gene: TRBV9; abundance: .; j_gene: TRBJ1-3; d_gene: .; CDR3nt: TGTGCCAGCAGCGCCACAATCGGCGGAGACAGTCTTTCTGGAAACACCATATATTTT; CDR3aa: CASSATIGGDSLSGNTIYF
v_gene: TRBV20-1; abundance: many; j_gene: TRBJ1-1; d_gene: .; CDR3nt: TGCAGTGCTAAGTCGAGTTCTGGGGGGGATCACACTGAAGCTTTCTTT; CDR3aa: CSAKSSSGGDHTEAFF
v_gene: TRBV20-1; abundance: .; j_gene: TRBJ2-6; d_gene: .; CDR3nt: TGCAGTGCTACGCAGGGCTCTGGGGCCAACGTCCTGACTTTC; CDR3aa: CSATQGSGANVLTF
v_gene: TRBV10-3; abundance: many; j_gene: TRBJ2-7; d_gene: .; CDR3nt: TGTGCCATCAGTGAGTCGGAAGAGCAGTACTTC; CDR3aa: CAISESEEQYF
v_gene: TRBV6-1; abundance: .; j_gene: TRBJ2-6; d_gene: TRBD2; CDR3nt: TGTGCCAGCGGTCGCGGGGGGTTTGGGGCCAACGTCCTGACTTTC; CDR3aa: CASGRGGFGANVLTF
v_gene: TRBV28; abundance: .; j_gene: TRBJ2-5; d_gene: .; CDR3nt: TGTGCCAGCAGCACAAATTACCCAGAGACCCAGTACTTC; CDR3aa: CASSTNYPETQYF
v_gene: TRBV5-1; abundance: many; j_gene: TRBJ2-5; d_gene: .; CDR3nt: TGCGCCAGCAGCTTATTCGGAGACCAAGAGACCCAGTACTTC; CDR3aa: CASSLFGDQETQYF
v_gene: TRBV6-5; abundance: few; j_gene: TRBJ2-2; d_gene: TRBD2; CDR3nt: TGTGCCAGCAGTTACAGTGGACTAGCGGGAGGCTGGAACACCGGGGAGCTGTTTTTT; CDR3aa: CASSYSGLAGGWNTGELFF
v_gene: TRBV20-1; abundance: .; j_gene: TRBJ2-2; d_gene: .; CDR3nt: TGCAGTGCTAGAATTTACACCGGGGAGCTGTTTTTT; CDR3aa: CSARIYTGELFF
v_gene: TRBV7-6; abundance: once; j_gene: TRBJ2-7; d_gene: .; CDR3nt: TGTGCCAGCAGCTTACGTGGGAGCGCGAACGAGCAGTACTTC; CDR3aa: CASSLRGSANEQYF
v_gene: TRBV19; abundance: few; j_gene: TRBJ1-1; d_gene: .; CDR3nt: TGTGCCAGTACCCGAATAGTAGGCGGGAACACTGAAGCTTTCTTT; CDR3aa: CASTRIVGGNTEAFF
v_gene: TRBV29-1; abundance: .; j_gene: TRBJ2-7; d_gene: TRBD1; CDR3nt: TGCAGCGTTGCCAGGACAGGGGTCGGCTACGAGCAGTACTTC; CDR3aa: CSVARTGVGYEQYF
v_gene: TRBV27; abundance: few; j_gene: TRBJ1-1; d_gene: .; CDR3nt: TGTGCCAGCAGTTTAAATAGGTACCACACTGAAGCTTTCTTT; CDR3aa: CASSLNRYHTEAFF
v_gene: TRBV4-3; abundance: .; j_gene: TRBJ2-7; d_gene: TRBD1; CDR3nt: TGCGCCAGCAGCCAAGATTCAGGGACAGCGACGAGGGGGCAGTACTTC; CDR3aa: CASSQDSGTATRGQYF
v_gene: TRBV7-6; abundance: .; j_gene: TRBJ1-2; d_gene: .; CDR3nt: TGTGCCAGCAGTCCCACAGGGCAGGGGAACTATGGCTACACCTTC; CDR3aa: CASSPTGQGNYGYTF
v_gene: TRBV11-2; abundance: .; j_gene: TRBJ1-4; d_gene: .; CDR3nt: TGTGCCAGCAGCTTCTACCAGGGCCGGGAAAAACTGTTTTTT; CDR3aa: CASSFYQGREKLFF
v_gene: TRBV7-2; abundance: few; j_gene: TRBJ2-3; d_gene: .; CDR3nt: TGTGCCAGCAGCTTCGACCGGGCGAGCAGGGGCACAGATACGCAGTATTTT; CDR3aa: CASSFDRASRGTDTQYF
v_gene: TRBV20-1; abundance: .; j_gene: TRBJ2-3; d_gene: .; CDR3nt: TGCAGTGGCGGGCCCAGCACAGATACGCAGTATTTT; CDR3aa: CSGGPSTDTQYF
v_gene: TRBV29-1; abundance: .; j_gene: TRBJ2-7; d_gene: .; CDR3nt: TGCAGCGTTGCTAACTGGGGCGAGCAGTACTTC; CDR3aa: CSVANWGEQYF
v_gene: TRBV6-6; abundance: .; j_gene: TRBJ2-5; d_gene: .; CDR3nt: TGTGCCTCCGCCGGGCCCAGAGGGGAGACCCAGTACTTC; CDR3aa: CASAGPRGETQYF
v_gene: TRBV5-6; abundance: few; j_gene: TRBJ2-5; d_gene: TRBD1; CDR3nt: TGTGCCAGCACCGGGACAGAGGAGACCCAGTACTTC; CDR3aa: CASTGTEETQYF
v_gene: TRBV6-1; abundance: few; j_gene: TRBJ1-4; d_gene: TRBD1; CDR3nt: TGTGCCAGCAGCCAGGGGGGCGCACCTTCCACTAATGAAAAACTGTTTTTT; CDR3aa: CASSQGGAPSTNEKLFF
v_gene: TRBV20-1; abundance: few; j_gene: TRBJ2-5; d_gene: .; CDR3nt: TGCAGTGCTAGAGATCTCGGAGAGACCCAGTACTTC; CDR3aa: CSARDLGETQYF
v_gene: TRBV5-4; abundance: .; j_gene: TRBJ1-2; d_gene: .; CDR3nt: TGTGCCAGCAGCCTCGGGGGCGTGGGGGACTATGGCTACACCTTC; CDR3aa: CASSLGGVGDYGYTF
v_gene: TRBV4-1; abundance: few; j_gene: TRBJ1-2; d_gene: .; CDR3nt: TGCGCCAGCAGCCAAGAAATGATGGGCGGCTACACCTTC; CDR3aa: CASSQEMMGGYTF
v_gene: TRBV20-1; abundance: .; j_gene: TRBJ2-7; d_gene: TRBD1; CDR3nt: TGCAGTGCTGGAAGTCCGCGGGACAGGGCCCACGAGCAGTACTTC; CDR3aa: CSAGSPRDRAHEQYF
v_gene: TRBV6-2/TRBV6-3; abundance: .; j_gene: TRBJ2-1; d_gene: .; CDR3nt: TGTGCCAGCAGCTCAAATGGCCTCCTCGTTAACAATGAGCAGTTCTTC; CDR3aa: CASSSNGLLVNNEQFF
v_gene: TRBV6-2/TRBV6-3; abundance: many; j_gene: TRBJ2-1; d_gene: .; CDR3nt: TGTGCCAGCAGTAAGCTAGCAGAGCAGTTCTTC; CDR3aa: CASSKLAEQFF
v_gene: TRBV29-1; abundance: few; j_gene: TRBJ1-2; d_gene: .; CDR3nt: TGCAGCGTGAGCCCGGGACCGAACTATGGCTACACCTTC; CDR3aa: CSVSPGPNYGYTF
v_gene: TRBV5-1; abundance: few; j_gene: TRBJ2-7; d_gene: .; CDR3nt: TGCGCCAGCAGCTTGGAGGGACCCCAGGTCGGCGAGCAGTACTTC; CDR3aa: CASSLEGPQVGEQYF
v_gene: TRBV12-3/TRBV12-4; abundance: few; j_gene: TRBJ1-2; d_gene: .; CDR3nt: TGTGCCAGCAGGACCCGGGTTACTGGCGGCTACACCTTC; CDR3aa: CASRTRVTGGYTF
v_gene: TRBV25-1; abundance: .; j_gene: TRBJ2-2; d_gene: .; CDR3nt: TGTGCCAGCAGTGACTGGGGAATGGGCACCGGGGAGCTGTTTTTT; CDR3aa: CASSDWGMGTGELFF
v_gene: TRBV7-2; abundance: many; j_gene: TRBJ2-1; d_gene: .; CDR3nt: TGTGCCAGCAGCTTAGGGCGCGTTCTTGAGCAGTTCTTC; CDR3aa: CASSLGRVLEQFF